This T cell receptor beta chain was found in a study of blood T cell repertoires in COVID-19. Study at large: PBMCs, B-cell-depleted T cells, or T cells provided the cDNA or gDNA that made up the material.

The CDR3 totals 12 residues. Per the germline V gene, CDR1 is DFQATT and CDR2 is SNEGSKA (reference sequence). V was cut by 3 bases and J by 5 bases, with 10 bases left in between. Produced via immunoSEQ multiplex PCR; TCRdb's table is partial and in-frame only. The data hold about 94,000 clones, with approximately 80% observed a single time. The origin of this receptor is a human donor in a cohort sampled during active COVID-19. What was sequenced was peripheral blood. The chain has TRBV20-1 and TRBJ2-5; D is unclear. The CDR3 is CSASDRVETQYF. The CDR3, as DNA: TGCAGTGCTAGTGACCGGGTCGAGACCCAGTACTTC.